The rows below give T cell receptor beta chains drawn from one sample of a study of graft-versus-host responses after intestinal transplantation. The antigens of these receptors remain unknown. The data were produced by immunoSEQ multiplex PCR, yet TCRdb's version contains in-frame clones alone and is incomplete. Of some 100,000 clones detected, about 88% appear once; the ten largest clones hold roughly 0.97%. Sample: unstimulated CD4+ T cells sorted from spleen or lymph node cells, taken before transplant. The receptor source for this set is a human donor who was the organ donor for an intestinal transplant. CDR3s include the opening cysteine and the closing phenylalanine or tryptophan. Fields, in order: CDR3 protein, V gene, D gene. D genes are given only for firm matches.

cdr3_aa: CAIRASGSNNEKLFF
v_call: TRBV10-3
d_call: .

cdr3_aa: CASKPLGGVSEKLFF
v_call: TRBV28
d_call: .

cdr3_aa: CASRQTTDTQYF
v_call: TRBV6-1
d_call: .

cdr3_aa: CASSLGGSYNSPLHF
v_call: TRBV11-2
d_call: .

cdr3_aa: CASSLVQGGPYGYTF
v_call: TRBV5-4
d_call: TRBD1

cdr3_aa: CASSLSLSSNEKLFF
v_call: TRBV5-1
d_call: .

cdr3_aa: CASSTDKNYGYTF
v_call: TRBV19
d_call: .

cdr3_aa: CASSLGSNLNVLTF
v_call: TRBV7-2
d_call: .

cdr3_aa: CASSTTSEGEGQPQHF
v_call: TRBV21-1
d_call: .

cdr3_aa: CASGGFSSPLHF
v_call: TRBV19
d_call: .

cdr3_aa: CASSYWGQEAFF
v_call: TRBV6-5
d_call: .

cdr3_aa: CASRYRGHPNEQFF
v_call: TRBV5-6
d_call: .

cdr3_aa: CAHNSAVSSDYGYTF
v_call: TRBV30
d_call: .

cdr3_aa: CASSLRDRGYHGYTF
v_call: TRBV27
d_call: TRBD1

cdr3_aa: CASSSPGRPAEQYF
v_call: TRBV6-1
d_call: .

cdr3_aa: CASGLVTGGRGEQFF
v_call: TRBV12-5
d_call: TRBD1

cdr3_aa: CASRYAEGINYGYTF
v_call: TRBV5-5
d_call: .

cdr3_aa: CASSRRGAFDNEQFF
v_call: TRBV4-2
d_call: .

cdr3_aa: CASSSRDNSPLHF
v_call: TRBV5-1
d_call: .

cdr3_aa: CASGLFPEQFF
v_call: TRBV28
d_call: .

cdr3_aa: CASVLEGGAYNEQFF
v_call: TRBV2
d_call: .

cdr3_aa: CASARTRDEQYF
v_call: TRBV6-1
d_call: .

cdr3_aa: CASSEAGGHGYTF
v_call: TRBV6-5
d_call: .

cdr3_aa: CASNTEAAYGYTF
v_call: TRBV19
d_call: .